These T cell receptor beta chains were read from a single sample in a study of CDR3 diversity in severe acne. TCRdb called the PCR reads again in MiXCR, with one record for every CDR3 protein. The repertoire has roughly 93,000 distinct CDR3 sequences, under 55% of them found once; the top ten carry 11%. Source material: blood. The source is a male donor with severe acne vulgaris. CDR3s include the opening cysteine and the closing phenylalanine or tryptophan. Each record gives: clone size, V gene, J gene, D gene, CDR3 DNA, CDR3 protein. D genes are given only for firm matches. Clone size is given for some rows only: seen once, a few or many times, or a class if the clone is expanded.

clone_size: few; v_call: TRBV5-4; j_call: TRBJ2-5; d_call: .; cdr3_nt: TGTGCCAGCAGCTTGGAGGCCACACAAGAGACCCAGTACTTC; cdr3_aa: CASSLEATQETQYF
clone_size: many; v_call: TRBV12-3/TRBV12-4; j_call: TRBJ1-1; d_call: TRBD1; cdr3_nt: TGTGCCAGCAGGACAGGGGGCGAGGCCACTGAAGCTTTCTTT; cdr3_aa: CASRTGGEATEAFF
clone_size: few; v_call: TRBV5-4; j_call: TRBJ2-7; d_call: .; cdr3_nt: TGTGCCAGCAGCCGAGATTGGGAGCAGTACTTC; cdr3_aa: CASSRDWEQYF
clone_size: .; v_call: TRBV12-3/TRBV12-4; j_call: TRBJ2-7; d_call: TRBD2; cdr3_nt: TGTGCCAGCAGTCCCTTAGGGGAGGGTTGGGGCGAGCAGTACTTC; cdr3_aa: CASSPLGEGWGEQYF
clone_size: .; v_call: TRBV9; j_call: TRBJ2-7; d_call: .; cdr3_nt: TGTGCCAGCAGCGTAGAAACGGAAACCTACGAGCAGTACTTC; cdr3_aa: CASSVETETYEQYF
clone_size: .; v_call: TRBV25-1; j_call: TRBJ1-5; d_call: TRBD1; cdr3_nt: TGTGCCAGCCGAGGGACAGGTGGCAATCAGCCCCAGCATTTT; cdr3_aa: CASRGTGGNQPQHF
clone_size: few; v_call: TRBV5-6; j_call: TRBJ1-1; d_call: .; cdr3_nt: TGTGCCAGCAGCACGAACAGGTTGGGGGACACTGAAGCTTTCTTT; cdr3_aa: CASSTNRLGDTEAFF
clone_size: medium-sized; v_call: TRBV5-1; j_call: TRBJ1-2; d_call: .; cdr3_nt: TGCGCCAGCAGCTTGGACAGGGACCATGGCTACACCTTC; cdr3_aa: CASSLDRDHGYTF
clone_size: .; v_call: TRBV10-3; j_call: TRBJ2-1; d_call: TRBD2; cdr3_nt: TGTGCCATCAAGGGTTCTAGCGGGAGCTCGGGCCATGAGCAGTTCTTC; cdr3_aa: CAIKGSSGSSGHEQFF
clone_size: .; v_call: TRBV20-1; j_call: TRBJ2-7; d_call: TRBD2; cdr3_nt: TGCAGTGCTACCTCTACGGGACTAGCGGGAACCTACGAGCAGTACTTC; cdr3_aa: CSATSTGLAGTYEQYF
clone_size: .; v_call: TRBV2; j_call: TRBJ1-1; d_call: .; cdr3_nt: TGTGCCAGCACTACGGCCGATAAAGCTTTCTTT; cdr3_aa: CASTTADKAFF
clone_size: .; v_call: TRBV10-3; j_call: TRBJ2-2; d_call: TRBD2; cdr3_nt: TGTGCCATCAGTGAGGCGACTAGCGGGAGCGGCGGGGAGCTGTTTTTT; cdr3_aa: CAISEATSGSGGELFF
clone_size: .; v_call: TRBV15; j_call: TRBJ1-1; d_call: .; cdr3_nt: TGTGCCACCAGGGGCCAGATGAACACTGAAGCTTTCTTT; cdr3_aa: CATRGQMNTEAFF
clone_size: many; v_call: TRBV5-8; j_call: TRBJ2-7; d_call: TRBD1; cdr3_nt: TGTGCCAGCAGCGGGGGGACAGGGTGGTACTTC; cdr3_aa: CASSGGTGWYF
clone_size: .; v_call: TRBV25-1; j_call: TRBJ2-7; d_call: .; cdr3_nt: TGTGCCGCAGGGGTTTACGAGCAGTACTTC; cdr3_aa: CAAGVYEQYF
clone_size: many; v_call: TRBV5-4; j_call: TRBJ2-1; d_call: TRBD2; cdr3_nt: TGTGCCAGCAGCTTGGGGACTAGCGACTACAATGAGCAGTTCTTC; cdr3_aa: CASSLGTSDYNEQFF
clone_size: .; v_call: TRBV20-1; j_call: TRBJ2-2; d_call: .; cdr3_nt: TGCAGTGTCCCGGGACACGACACCGGGGAGCTGTTTTTT; cdr3_aa: CSVPGHDTGELFF
clone_size: .; v_call: TRBV10-3; j_call: TRBJ2-5; d_call: TRBD1; cdr3_nt: TGTGCCAGCAGGGGGACAGGGTTGACGCAAGAGACCCAGTACTTC; cdr3_aa: CASRGTGLTQETQYF
clone_size: .; v_call: TRBV27; j_call: TRBJ1-1; d_call: TRBD1; cdr3_nt: TGTGCCAGCAGCTCACAGGGGGCGAACACTGAAGCTTTCTTT; cdr3_aa: CASSSQGANTEAFF
clone_size: .; v_call: TRBV6-1; j_call: TRBJ2-3; d_call: TRBD2; cdr3_nt: TGTGCCAGCAGTGACGAGGCGGGGGGATTAGATACGCAGTATTTT; cdr3_aa: CASSDEAGGLDTQYF
clone_size: .; v_call: TRBV4-1; j_call: TRBJ2-7; d_call: TRBD2; cdr3_nt: TGCGCCAGCAGCCGAGGCGGGAGAACCGAGCAGTACTTC; cdr3_aa: CASSRGGRTEQYF
clone_size: .; v_call: TRBV27; j_call: TRBJ1-5; d_call: .; cdr3_nt: TGTGCCAGCAGTGCCTACGGGACGAGTTCTGCGCCCCAGCATTTT; cdr3_aa: CASSAYGTSSAPQHF
clone_size: few; v_call: TRBV20-1; j_call: TRBJ2-4; d_call: TRBD2; cdr3_nt: TGCAGTGCTCTAGCGGGGGGGGCCAAAAACATTCAGTACTTC; cdr3_aa: CSALAGGAKNIQYF
clone_size: many; v_call: TRBV5-5; j_call: TRBJ2-7; d_call: .; cdr3_nt: TGTGCCAGCAGCTTGGATCCGGGATTTTCCTACGAGCAGTACTTC; cdr3_aa: CASSLDPGFSYEQYF
clone_size: .; v_call: TRBV29-1; j_call: TRBJ2-5; d_call: TRBD2; cdr3_nt: TGCAGCGCCTCGACTAGCGGACGACAAGAGACCCAGTACTTC; cdr3_aa: CSASTSGRQETQYF
clone_size: many; v_call: TRBV24-1; j_call: TRBJ2-6; d_call: .; cdr3_nt: TGTGCCACCAGTGATCCCAACCCGGCTGGGGCCAACGTCCTGACTTTC; cdr3_aa: CATSDPNPAGANVLTF
clone_size: .; v_call: TRBV15; j_call: TRBJ2-7; d_call: .; cdr3_nt: TGTGCCGCCAGCAGAGGGTCTGATCAGAGCGAGCAGTACTTC; cdr3_aa: CAASRGSDQSEQYF
clone_size: few; v_call: TRBV6-5; j_call: TRBJ1-2; d_call: .; cdr3_nt: TGTGCCAGCAGTCCCCGGGACCCACCTACGGGCTACACCTTC; cdr3_aa: CASSPRDPPTGYTF
clone_size: .; v_call: TRBV5-6; j_call: TRBJ1-5; d_call: .; cdr3_nt: TGTGCCAGCAGCTCCCAGGGAAGGCTTCAGCCCCAGCATTTT; cdr3_aa: CASSSQGRLQPQHF